One and the same sample provided the 15 T cell receptor beta chains below, sequenced in a study of response to subunit inactivated influenza vaccine (dated by TCRdb to 2016 to 2018). The time point label here, explained by the study, means: 45 to 55 days after influenza vaccine administration. Libraries were constructed by RT-PCR. The instrument given in TCRdb is Illumina HiSeq 2500. TCRdb's own reprocessing of the public reads used fastp at Q25 and MiXCR and kept productive beta chains. For every CDR3 protein sequence, its rows merge into one entry that carries the most common genes and DNA. This sample comprises about 520,000 distinct CDR3 sequences, approximately 10% of them detected only once. The leading ten clones occupy approximately 12% of the sample. Material: PBMCs from blood, obtained 35 to 45 days after vaccination. These receptors were taken from a man aged 50 or older who received an inactivated influenza vaccine. Donor details come from another sample of the same person, matched by shared clones.

This clonotype occurred a few times. The J gene is TRBJ1-4, the V gene TRBV12-3 or TRBV12-4; D ambiguous. V lost 4 bases to trimming and J lost 6 bases, with 6 bases between them. This CDR3 comprises 12 residues. This chain's CDR3 is CASSSPYEKLFF. The CDR3 DNA follows: TGTGCCAGCAGTTCCCCGTATGAAAAACTGTTTTTT.

There are many counts of this clonotype. This chain joins TRBV20-1 and TRBJ1-4; D not resolved. Germline-derived CDR1 and CDR2 are DFQATT and SNEGSKA (reference sequence). The CDR3 loop spans 12 amino acids. Trimming removed 6 bases at V and 1 base at J, with 6 bases between. CDR3 protein: CSAPITNEKLFF. The CDR3 nucleotides read TGCAGTGCCCCCATAACTAATGAAAAACTGTTTTTT.

This clonotype was detected many times. J is TRBJ2-1 and V is TRBV7-2; possible D gene TRBD1, 5 bases. The CDR3 sequence is 15 residues long. Trimming took 5 bases from V and 6 from J, leaving 17 bases between them. Germline V gives CDR1 SGHTA, CDR2 FQGNSA. As DNA, the CDR3 is TGTGCCAGCAGCCCAGGGATTTTGGTGGGCAATGAGCAGTTCTTC. Protein sequence: CASSPGILVGNEQFF.

The chain links TRBV4-2 to TRBJ2-4, with D tentatively TRBD1 or TRBD2 (5 bases each). The CDR3 has 15 amino acids. Germline V lookup: CDR1 LGHNA, CDR2 YNFKEQ. Trimming shortened V by 4 bases and J by 1 base, and 11 bases separated the two germline ends. In DNA form, the CDR3 reads TGTGCCAGCAGCCCAGGGACGGCTGCCAAAAACATTCAGTACTTC. Its translation is CASSPGTAAKNIQYF.

The J gene is TRBJ1-2, the V gene TRBV6-2 or TRBV6-3; 10 nucleotides align to TRBD1. The CDR3 consists of 16 residues. Germline V lookup: CDR1 MNHEY, CDR2 SVGEGT. V shed 2 bases, J shed 3 bases, and the junction held 6 bases outside the gene matches. CDR3 bases: TGTGCCAGCAGTTACGACGTGACAGGGGGCGACTATGGCTACACCTTC. Protein product: CASSYDVTGGDYGYTF.

J is TRBJ2-3 and V is TRBV11-3; D is ambiguous. Trimming left V 5 bases short and J 5 bases short, with 11 bases between. This CDR3 comprises 13 residues. The germline V gene encodes CDR1 SGHNT and CDR2 YENEEA. The CDR3 protein is CASSTMNGDTQYF. The CDR3 DNA reads as TGTGCCAGCAGCACTATGAACGGAGATACGCAGTATTTT.

The chain uses TRBV3-1 and TRBJ1-1; no reliable D call. Germline V gives CDR1 LGHDT, CDR2 YNNKEL (reference sequence). Trimming stripped 4 bases from V and 4 bases from J, with 10 bases between. The CDR3 extends over 13 amino acids. CDR3 bases: TGTGCCAGCAGCCTTATGCGAAGCACTGAAGCTTTCTTT. As protein: CASSLMRSTEAFF.

This clonotype came up a few times. V gene TRBV2 combines with J gene TRBJ2-7, with D possibly being TRBD2 (5 bases). Germline CDR1 reads SNHLY; CDR2 reads FYNNEI. This CDR3 region has 18 residues. V dropped 1 base and J dropped 0 bases, with 19 bases sitting between them. The CDR3 spells CASSEGWPGGSSSYEQYF. CDR3 nucleotides: TGTGCCAGCAGTGAAGGTTGGCCGGGCGGGTCTAGCTCCTACGAGCAGTACTTC.

The J gene is TRBJ2-4, the V gene TRBV28; 8 bases are a match to TRBD2. CDR1 is MDHEN and CDR2 is SYDVKM in the germline V gene. The CDR3 has 16 amino acids. V gave up 5 bases and J gave up 0 bases; unmatched junction bases: 6. The CDR3 protein is CASSQSGGVAKNIQYF. Written as DNA, the CDR3 is TGTGCCAGCAGTCAAAGCGGGGGCGTAGCCAAAAACATTCAGTACTTC.

The sample holds a few counts of this clonotype. The CDR3 region is CASSRAGGLYEQFF. CDR3 DNA: TGTGCCAGCTCTAGAGCGGGGGGGCTCTATGAGCAGTTCTTC. The chain links TRBV18 to TRBJ2-1; 10 nucleotides align to TRBD2. The CDR3 consists of 14 residues. V shed 6 bases, J shed 8 bases, and the junction held 7 bases outside the gene matches. Germline V gene data show CDR1 as KGHSH and CDR2 as LQKENI.

This clonotype was observed at least ten times. V usage is TRBV11-2 and J usage is TRBJ2-3; 13 nucleotides line up with TRBD2. CDR1 and CDR2 from the germline V gene are SGHAT and FQNNGV. This CDR3 has 18 residues. V lost 4 bases and J lost 4; bases outside the gene matches: 11. CDR3 in DNA: TGTGCCAGCAGCTCCCCGGGACTAGCGGGACTTAGCGCAGATACGCAGTATTTT. Its protein is CASSSPGLAGLSADTQYF.

A few counts support this clonotype. The chain uses TRBV4-3 and TRBJ2-7; tentatively, D is TRBD1 (7 bases). CDR1 is LGHNA and CDR2 is YSLEER in the germline V gene. The CDR3 extends over 17 amino acids. Deletions cut 0 bases from V and 4 bases from J, with 19 bases between. The CDR3 DNA reads TGCGCCAGCAGCCAAGATTTGAACAGGGGCGGGGTGTACGAGCAGTACTTC. As protein: CASSQDLNRGGVYEQYF.

The V call is TRBV5-6, the J call TRBJ2-7; the match to TRBD2 covers 12 bases. V lost 2 bases to trimming and J lost 7 bases; unmatched junction nucleotides: 13. The CDR3 is made up of 17 amino acids. The germline V gene encodes CDR1 SGHDT and CDR2 YYEEEE. This CDR3 is CASSFRHSLAGGQEQYF. CDR3 DNA: TGTGCCAGCAGCTTTCGTCATTCGCTAGCGGGGGGGCAGGAGCAGTACTTC.

This clonotype has a count of ten or more. The chain recombines TRBV18 with TRBJ2-1, with 7 positions matching TRBD1. The V gene end was trimmed by 3 bases and the J gene end by 6 bases; junction bases not matched to a gene: 2. The germline V gene encodes CDR1 KGHSH and CDR2 LQKENI. The CDR3 is 13 amino acids. The CDR3 region has the DNA TGTGCCAGCTCACCTAGGGACAGCAATGAGCAGTTCTTC. Its protein is CASSPRDSNEQFF.

Comment on this clonotype: Given a much more abundant clone one base away, this may be a read error. This chain uses TRBV29-1 with TRBJ1-1, with 8 bases lining up with TRBD1. Unmatched junction bases numbered 5, after V lost 5 bases and J lost 0 bases. The CDR3 totals 14 residues. Germline loops: CDR1 SQVTM, CDR2 ANQGSEA. The CDR3 DNA sequence: TGCAGCGTTAAAAGGACAGGGTTGAACACTGAAGCTTTCTTT. Its protein is CSVKRTGLNTEAFF.